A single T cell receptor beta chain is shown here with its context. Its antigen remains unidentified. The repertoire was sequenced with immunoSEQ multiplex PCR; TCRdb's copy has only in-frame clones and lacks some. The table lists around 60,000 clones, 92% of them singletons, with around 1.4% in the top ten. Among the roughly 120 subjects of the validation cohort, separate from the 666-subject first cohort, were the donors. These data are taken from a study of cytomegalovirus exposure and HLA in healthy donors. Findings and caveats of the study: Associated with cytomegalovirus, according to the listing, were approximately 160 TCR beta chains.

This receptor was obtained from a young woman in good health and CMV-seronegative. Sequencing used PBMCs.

CDR3 nucleotides: TGTGCCAGCAGCTTAGAGGCGGGACAGTGGACTGAAGCTTTCTTT. It codes for CASSLEAGQWTEAFF. The V call is TRBV11-2, the J call TRBJ1-1; TRBD1 agrees at 7 bases. V lost 0 bases, J lost 5 bases, and 6 bases stayed unmatched. This CDR3 has 15 residues. Germline assignment: CDR1 SGHAT and CDR2 FQNNGV.